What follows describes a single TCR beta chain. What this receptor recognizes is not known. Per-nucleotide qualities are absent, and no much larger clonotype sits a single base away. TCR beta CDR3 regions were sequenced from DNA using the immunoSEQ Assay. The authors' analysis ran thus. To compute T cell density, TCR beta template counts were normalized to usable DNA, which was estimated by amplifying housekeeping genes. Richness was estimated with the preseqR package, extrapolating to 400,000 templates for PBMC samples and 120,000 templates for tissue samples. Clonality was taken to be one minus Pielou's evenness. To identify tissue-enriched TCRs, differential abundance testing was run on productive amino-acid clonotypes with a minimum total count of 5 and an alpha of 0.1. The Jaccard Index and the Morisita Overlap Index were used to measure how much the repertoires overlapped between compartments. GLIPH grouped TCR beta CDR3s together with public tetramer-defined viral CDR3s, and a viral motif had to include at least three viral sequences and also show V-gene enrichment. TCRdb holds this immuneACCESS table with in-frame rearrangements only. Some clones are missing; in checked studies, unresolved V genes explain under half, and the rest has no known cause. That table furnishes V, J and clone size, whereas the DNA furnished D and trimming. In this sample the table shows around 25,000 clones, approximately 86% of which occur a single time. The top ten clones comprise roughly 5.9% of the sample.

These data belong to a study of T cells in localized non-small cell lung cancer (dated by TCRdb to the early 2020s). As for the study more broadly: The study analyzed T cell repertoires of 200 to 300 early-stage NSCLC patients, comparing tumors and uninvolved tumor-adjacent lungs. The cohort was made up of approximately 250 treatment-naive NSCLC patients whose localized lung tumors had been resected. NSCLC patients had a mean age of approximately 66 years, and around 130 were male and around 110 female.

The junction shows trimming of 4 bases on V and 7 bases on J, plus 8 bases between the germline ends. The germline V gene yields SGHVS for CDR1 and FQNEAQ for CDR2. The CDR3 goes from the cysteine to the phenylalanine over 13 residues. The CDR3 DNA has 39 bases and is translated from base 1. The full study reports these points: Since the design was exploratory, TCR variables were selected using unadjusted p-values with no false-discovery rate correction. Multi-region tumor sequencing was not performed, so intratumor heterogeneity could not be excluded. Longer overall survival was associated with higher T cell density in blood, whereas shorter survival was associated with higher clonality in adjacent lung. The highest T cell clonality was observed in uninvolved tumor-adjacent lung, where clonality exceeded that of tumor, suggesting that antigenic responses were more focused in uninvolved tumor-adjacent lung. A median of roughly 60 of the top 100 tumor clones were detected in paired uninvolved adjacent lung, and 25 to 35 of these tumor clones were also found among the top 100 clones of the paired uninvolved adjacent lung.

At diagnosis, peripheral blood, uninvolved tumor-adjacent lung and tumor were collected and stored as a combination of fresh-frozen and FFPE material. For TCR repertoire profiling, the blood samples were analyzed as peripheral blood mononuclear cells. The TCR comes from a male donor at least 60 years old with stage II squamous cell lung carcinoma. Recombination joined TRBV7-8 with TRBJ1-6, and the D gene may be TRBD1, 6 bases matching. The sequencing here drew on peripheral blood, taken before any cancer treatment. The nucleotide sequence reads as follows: TGTGCCAGCAGCTCTACAGGGAATTCACCCCTCCACTTT. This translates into CASSSTGNSPLHF.